These 3 T cell receptor beta chains were sequenced from one sample in a study of regulatory T cells in long-lasting Graves disease. Time point denoted: persistent/refractory GD, antithyroid drugs over 5 years with positive TRAb. RNA isolated from PBMCs was used to make the TCR library. Assembly of TCR beta libraries relied on iRepertoire HTBI primers together with Arm-PCR of CDR3 regions. TCRdb independently ran MiXCR on the multiplex PCR reads; one entry per CDR3 protein. Counted here are about 450,000 distinct CDR3 sequences, 20% to 25% occurring once; the ten biggest clones make up about a quarter. Sequenced here: peripheral blood mononuclear cells (PBMCs), sampled when the disease was refractory, from a patient treated with antithyroid drugs. These receptors were taken from a female donor with Graves disease.

The V gene is TRBV6-2 or TRBV6-3, the J gene TRBJ1-2; 7 bases agree with TRBD1. V trimming: 5 bases; J trimming: 1 base; junction bases outside the gene matches: 10. CDR3 size: 16 residues. Germline V gene data show CDR1 as MNHEY and CDR2 as SVGEGT. The CDR3: CASSAPRDRYNYGYTF. As DNA, the CDR3 is TGTGCCAGCAGTGCCCCCCGGGACAGATATAACTATGGCTACACCTTC.

The rearrangement joins TRBV29-1 to TRBJ2-7, with 12 bases matching TRBD2. This CDR3 has 18 residues. Germline CDR1 SQVTM, CDR2 ANQGSEA. The V segment lost 0 bases and the J segment 0 bases; nucleotides outside the gene matches: 9. The CDR3 protein is CSVEEGGLAGSSSYEQYF. CDR3 DNA sequence: TGCAGCGTTGAAGAGGGAGGACTAGCGGGGTCAAGCTCCTACGAGCAGTACTTC.

The chain is built from TRBV15 and TRBJ1-5; possibly TRBD1 for D (5 bases). Germline V gene sequence: CDR1 LNHNV, CDR2 YYDKDF (reference sequence). The CDR3 covers 15 residues. The V gene lost 1 base and the J gene lost 7 bases, with 14 bases spanning the gap. CDR3 nucleotides: TGTGCCACCAGCAGAGTAGGGGCGGGAGCCCAGCCCCAGCATTTT. The encoded protein is CATSRVGAGAQPQHF.